These T cell receptor beta chains were read from a single sample in a study of blood T cell repertoires in COVID-19. The repertoire was sequenced with immunoSEQ multiplex PCR; TCRdb's copy has only in-frame clones and lacks some. Here the sample spans roughly 140,000 clones, less than 90% being singletons. What was sequenced was peripheral blood. The receptors come from a woman in her seventies with acute or convalescent COVID-19. Both conserved end residues are part of each CDR3.

V gene	CDR3 protein
TRBV6-4	CASRQGVSTDTQYF
TRBV6-5	CASSYVGAREKLFF
TRBV10-1	CASSEGATGNTEAFF
TRBV5-1	CASSLATGAGELFF
TRBV5-5	CASSLAPGGGETQYF
TRBV29-1	CSVSRGATNEKLFF
TRBV5-1	CASSSGLAGANTGELFF
TRBV11-2	CASSQGLAEAFF
TRBV30	CAREGGNTEAFF
TRBV9	CASSAGTSEAFF
TRBV13	CASRQVRRTDTQYF
TRBV6-6	CASASAGGLVRDTQYF
TRBV2	CASSPFEGSGNTIYF
TRBV11-1	CASSFQVSGANVLTF
TRBV5-1	CASSQGHRNTEAFF
TRBV9	CASSVGGGASTDTQYF
TRBV19	CASSIDRTAVYGYTF
TRBV4-2	CASSQDRSGPVQEQFF
TRBV10-3	CAIKDSNSISNQPQHF
TRBV14	CASSPYPQETQYF
TRBV7-8	CASSLVPVRELFF
TRBV7-2	CASSLQESTIYF
TRBV5-1	CASSLDRLAGGPPIRETQYF
TRBV5-1	CASSLDRVSSPLHF
TRBV30	CAWGHGTRNQPQHF
TRBV5-1	CASRRGTGGGYTEAFF
TRBV7-2	CASSLDRAIGPQHF
TRBV6-1	CASSEASGNQPQHF
TRBV7-3	CASSRLAGGPSFTDTQYF
TRBV11-1	CASSLSGGLNQPQHF
TRBV6-1	CASSEGTALTPERETQYF
TRBV5-1	CASSLGDISEGYTF
TRBV3-1/TRBV3-2	CASSPSRTGGLGTEAFF
TRBV25-1	CASGTQQGSNEQFF
TRBV12-3/TRBV12-4	CASSSGTSDEQFF
TRBV28	CASSSPGQGRTEAFF
TRBV5-4	CASSRGQGQETQYF
TRBV5-4	CASSPDRGFGYTF
TRBV4-1	CASSHPRTSGGVKGRSKETQYF
TRBV5-6	CASSLVRQSSYNEQFF
TRBV7-9	CASSLEQNTEAFF
TRBV18	CASSPFLETEAFF
TRBV6-5	CASTFQTGGVYGYTF
TRBV5-1	CASSSGQSYYGYTF
TRBV6-1	CASSDEGKGTVGNTIYF
TRBV28	CASTWAGNEKLFF
TRBV15	CATSRVSSYNEQFF
TRBV4-2	CASSRGTGLDTGELFF
TRBV28	CASRPIRQVNTEAFF
TRBV11-2	CASSPRTSATNADTQYF
TRBV27	CASKSSGTGANYGYTF
TRBV10-2	CASSITGTGQNTEAFF
TRBV28	CASSLEGRGSLHF
TRBV5-1	CASSLAWTGSGYTF